Listed below are T cell receptor beta chains from one sample, sequenced in a study of shared clonotypes between healthy human individuals. Some clones are missing from TCRdb's copy, which holds only in-frame ones; the method was immunoSEQ multiplex PCR. This table holds 1,400,000 or so clones, roughly 98.5% found once. The sequencing input was naive CD4+ T cells sorted from blood. The source of these receptors is a man aged 25-40 years in good health. Each CDR3 is given with its conserved first and last residue. The order of the fields is D gene, J gene, V gene, CDR3 protein, CDR3 DNA. The D gene is left open where the match is weak.

>.|TRBJ2-6|TRBV6-5
CASSYSSGSGANVLTF
TGTGCCAGCAGTTACTCGTCAGGGTCTGGGGCCAACGTCCTGACTTTC
>TRBD1|TRBJ2-2|TRBV11-3
CASRRTGNTGELFF
TGTGCCAGCAGACGGACAGGGAACACCGGGGAGCTGTTTTTT
>.|TRBJ2-5|TRBV5-1
CASSLIGSGETQYF
TGCGCCAGCAGCTTGATCGGGAGCGGAGAGACCCAGTACTTC
>.|TRBJ2-1|TRBV5-4
CASSYGLYNEQFF
TGTGCCAGCAGCTATGGACTCTACAATGAGCAGTTCTTC
>TRBD2|TRBJ2-3|TRBV29-1
CSAPSTAGTRVYWATDTQYF
TGCAGCGCCCCCTCGACAGCCGGGACTAGGGTTTATTGGGCGACAGATACGCAGTATTTT
>TRBD2|TRBJ2-2|TRBV30
CAWYKGLAGVATTGELFF
TGTGCCTGGTATAAGGGACTAGCGGGAGTTGCGACCACCGGGGAGCTGTTTTTT
>.|TRBJ2-2|TRBV6-6
CASSYRASRGTGELFF
TGTGCCAGCAGTTACCGAGCGAGTCGGGGCACCGGGGAGCTGTTTTTT
>.|TRBJ1-1|TRBV6-1
CASSPLPQGLSQAFF
TGTGCCAGCAGCCCACTCCCCCAAGGGCTATCCCAAGCTTTCTTT
>.|TRBJ2-3|TRBV19
CASSVSPITDTQYF
TGTGCCAGTAGTGTCAGCCCGATAACAGATACGCAGTATTTT
>TRBD2|TRBJ2-7|TRBV27
CASSFAGAWYEQYF
TGTGCCAGCAGTTTTGCGGGAGCTTGGTACGAGCAGTACTTC
>.|TRBJ1-1|TRBV7-3
CASSLRTDTEAFF
TGTGCCAGCAGCTTGAGGACAGACACTGAAGCTTTCTTT
>.|TRBJ2-7|TRBV14
CASSQDLVGAEQYF
TGTGCCAGCAGCCAAGATTTGGTAGGGGCCGAGCAGTACTTC
>.|TRBJ1-2|TRBV25-1
CASSESGQNYGYTF
TGTGCCAGCAGTGAATCAGGACAGAACTATGGCTACACCTTC
>.|TRBJ1-4|TRBV7-9
CASSFSATNEKLFF
TGTGCCAGCAGCTTCAGTGCAACTAATGAAAAACTGTTTTTT
>TRBD2|TRBJ2-1|TRBV6-6
CASSHGIAGSYNEQFF
TGTGCCAGCAGCCATGGGATAGCGGGATCTTACAATGAGCAGTTCTTC
>.|TRBJ1-2|TRBV28
CASSLSGRSWGYTF
TGTGCCAGCAGTTTATCGGGGCGTTCATGGGGCTACACCTTC
>TRBD2|TRBJ2-3|TRBV7-8
CASSARLAGVPTDTQYF
TGTGCCAGCAGCGCCCGACTAGCGGGAGTCCCTACAGATACGCAGTATTTT
>.|TRBJ1-1|TRBV28
CASNGMNTEAFF
TGTGCCAGCAACGGGATGAACACTGAAGCTTTCTTT
>TRBD2|TRBJ2-7|TRBV25-1
CASSESGRSEQYF
TGTGCCAGCAGTGAAAGCGGGAGAAGCGAGCAGTACTTC
>TRBD1|TRBJ2-7|TRBV5-1
CASSPGQGDSYEQYF
TGCGCCAGCAGCCCCGGACAGGGCGATTCCTACGAGCAGTACTTC
>.|TRBJ1-4|TRBV28
CASSFASVVKLFF
TGTGCCAGCAGTTTCGCGTCAGTTGTAAAACTGTTTTTT
>TRBD2|TRBJ2-1|TRBV7-2
CASTMAPGLPYNEQFF
TGTGCCAGCACGATGGCCCCGGGACTACCTTACAATGAGCAGTTCTTC
>.|TRBJ1-2|TRBV5-1
CASSFLTADYGYTF
TGCGCCAGCAGCTTCTTGACAGCCGACTATGGCTACACCTTC
>TRBD1|TRBJ1-2|TRBV19
CASVSDRDYGYTF
TGTGCCAGTGTGTCTGACAGGGACTATGGCTACACCTTC
>.|TRBJ2-1|TRBV4-3
CASSQVGGPSSYNEQFF
TGCGCCAGCAGCCAAGTGGGGGGGCCGTCTTCCTACAATGAGCAGTTCTTC
>.|TRBJ2-5|TRBV11-2
CASSLGSRGETQYF
TGTGCCAGCAGCTTAGGGTCACGCGGGGAGACCCAGTACTTC
>.|TRBJ2-1|TRBV9
CASSVSGSTYNEQFF
TGTGCCAGCAGCGTGTCGGGGTCCACCTACAATGAGCAGTTCTTC
>TRBD1|TRBJ2-6|TRBV19
CASSVSGTAFSGANVLTF
TGTGCCAGTAGTGTATCCGGGACAGCGTTCTCTGGGGCCAACGTCCTGACTTTC
>.|TRBJ2-2|TRBV6-4
CASSENAGLNGELFF
TGTGCCAGCAGTGAAAATGCAGGGCTGAACGGGGAGCTGTTTTTT
>.|TRBJ1-3|TRBV2
CASSPDRRSGNTIYF
TGTGCCAGCAGTCCGGACCGTCGCTCTGGAAACACCATATATTTT
>.|TRBJ2-5|TRBV5-1
CASSLGRRGSGETQYF
TGCGCCAGCAGCTTGGGTCGCAGAGGGAGCGGAGAGACCCAGTACTTC
>.|TRBJ1-1|TRBV11-3
CASSSGPNTEAFF
TGTGCCAGCAGCTCGGGCCCGAACACTGAAGCTTTCTTT
>.|TRBJ2-1|TRBV5-1
CASSLLKGGSYNEQFF
TGCGCCAGCAGCTTACTGAAGGGGGGTTCCTACAATGAGCAGTTCTTC
>.|TRBJ2-2|TRBV18
CASEHTGANTGELFF
TGTGCCAGCGAACACACGGGTGCGAACACCGGGGAGCTGTTTTTT